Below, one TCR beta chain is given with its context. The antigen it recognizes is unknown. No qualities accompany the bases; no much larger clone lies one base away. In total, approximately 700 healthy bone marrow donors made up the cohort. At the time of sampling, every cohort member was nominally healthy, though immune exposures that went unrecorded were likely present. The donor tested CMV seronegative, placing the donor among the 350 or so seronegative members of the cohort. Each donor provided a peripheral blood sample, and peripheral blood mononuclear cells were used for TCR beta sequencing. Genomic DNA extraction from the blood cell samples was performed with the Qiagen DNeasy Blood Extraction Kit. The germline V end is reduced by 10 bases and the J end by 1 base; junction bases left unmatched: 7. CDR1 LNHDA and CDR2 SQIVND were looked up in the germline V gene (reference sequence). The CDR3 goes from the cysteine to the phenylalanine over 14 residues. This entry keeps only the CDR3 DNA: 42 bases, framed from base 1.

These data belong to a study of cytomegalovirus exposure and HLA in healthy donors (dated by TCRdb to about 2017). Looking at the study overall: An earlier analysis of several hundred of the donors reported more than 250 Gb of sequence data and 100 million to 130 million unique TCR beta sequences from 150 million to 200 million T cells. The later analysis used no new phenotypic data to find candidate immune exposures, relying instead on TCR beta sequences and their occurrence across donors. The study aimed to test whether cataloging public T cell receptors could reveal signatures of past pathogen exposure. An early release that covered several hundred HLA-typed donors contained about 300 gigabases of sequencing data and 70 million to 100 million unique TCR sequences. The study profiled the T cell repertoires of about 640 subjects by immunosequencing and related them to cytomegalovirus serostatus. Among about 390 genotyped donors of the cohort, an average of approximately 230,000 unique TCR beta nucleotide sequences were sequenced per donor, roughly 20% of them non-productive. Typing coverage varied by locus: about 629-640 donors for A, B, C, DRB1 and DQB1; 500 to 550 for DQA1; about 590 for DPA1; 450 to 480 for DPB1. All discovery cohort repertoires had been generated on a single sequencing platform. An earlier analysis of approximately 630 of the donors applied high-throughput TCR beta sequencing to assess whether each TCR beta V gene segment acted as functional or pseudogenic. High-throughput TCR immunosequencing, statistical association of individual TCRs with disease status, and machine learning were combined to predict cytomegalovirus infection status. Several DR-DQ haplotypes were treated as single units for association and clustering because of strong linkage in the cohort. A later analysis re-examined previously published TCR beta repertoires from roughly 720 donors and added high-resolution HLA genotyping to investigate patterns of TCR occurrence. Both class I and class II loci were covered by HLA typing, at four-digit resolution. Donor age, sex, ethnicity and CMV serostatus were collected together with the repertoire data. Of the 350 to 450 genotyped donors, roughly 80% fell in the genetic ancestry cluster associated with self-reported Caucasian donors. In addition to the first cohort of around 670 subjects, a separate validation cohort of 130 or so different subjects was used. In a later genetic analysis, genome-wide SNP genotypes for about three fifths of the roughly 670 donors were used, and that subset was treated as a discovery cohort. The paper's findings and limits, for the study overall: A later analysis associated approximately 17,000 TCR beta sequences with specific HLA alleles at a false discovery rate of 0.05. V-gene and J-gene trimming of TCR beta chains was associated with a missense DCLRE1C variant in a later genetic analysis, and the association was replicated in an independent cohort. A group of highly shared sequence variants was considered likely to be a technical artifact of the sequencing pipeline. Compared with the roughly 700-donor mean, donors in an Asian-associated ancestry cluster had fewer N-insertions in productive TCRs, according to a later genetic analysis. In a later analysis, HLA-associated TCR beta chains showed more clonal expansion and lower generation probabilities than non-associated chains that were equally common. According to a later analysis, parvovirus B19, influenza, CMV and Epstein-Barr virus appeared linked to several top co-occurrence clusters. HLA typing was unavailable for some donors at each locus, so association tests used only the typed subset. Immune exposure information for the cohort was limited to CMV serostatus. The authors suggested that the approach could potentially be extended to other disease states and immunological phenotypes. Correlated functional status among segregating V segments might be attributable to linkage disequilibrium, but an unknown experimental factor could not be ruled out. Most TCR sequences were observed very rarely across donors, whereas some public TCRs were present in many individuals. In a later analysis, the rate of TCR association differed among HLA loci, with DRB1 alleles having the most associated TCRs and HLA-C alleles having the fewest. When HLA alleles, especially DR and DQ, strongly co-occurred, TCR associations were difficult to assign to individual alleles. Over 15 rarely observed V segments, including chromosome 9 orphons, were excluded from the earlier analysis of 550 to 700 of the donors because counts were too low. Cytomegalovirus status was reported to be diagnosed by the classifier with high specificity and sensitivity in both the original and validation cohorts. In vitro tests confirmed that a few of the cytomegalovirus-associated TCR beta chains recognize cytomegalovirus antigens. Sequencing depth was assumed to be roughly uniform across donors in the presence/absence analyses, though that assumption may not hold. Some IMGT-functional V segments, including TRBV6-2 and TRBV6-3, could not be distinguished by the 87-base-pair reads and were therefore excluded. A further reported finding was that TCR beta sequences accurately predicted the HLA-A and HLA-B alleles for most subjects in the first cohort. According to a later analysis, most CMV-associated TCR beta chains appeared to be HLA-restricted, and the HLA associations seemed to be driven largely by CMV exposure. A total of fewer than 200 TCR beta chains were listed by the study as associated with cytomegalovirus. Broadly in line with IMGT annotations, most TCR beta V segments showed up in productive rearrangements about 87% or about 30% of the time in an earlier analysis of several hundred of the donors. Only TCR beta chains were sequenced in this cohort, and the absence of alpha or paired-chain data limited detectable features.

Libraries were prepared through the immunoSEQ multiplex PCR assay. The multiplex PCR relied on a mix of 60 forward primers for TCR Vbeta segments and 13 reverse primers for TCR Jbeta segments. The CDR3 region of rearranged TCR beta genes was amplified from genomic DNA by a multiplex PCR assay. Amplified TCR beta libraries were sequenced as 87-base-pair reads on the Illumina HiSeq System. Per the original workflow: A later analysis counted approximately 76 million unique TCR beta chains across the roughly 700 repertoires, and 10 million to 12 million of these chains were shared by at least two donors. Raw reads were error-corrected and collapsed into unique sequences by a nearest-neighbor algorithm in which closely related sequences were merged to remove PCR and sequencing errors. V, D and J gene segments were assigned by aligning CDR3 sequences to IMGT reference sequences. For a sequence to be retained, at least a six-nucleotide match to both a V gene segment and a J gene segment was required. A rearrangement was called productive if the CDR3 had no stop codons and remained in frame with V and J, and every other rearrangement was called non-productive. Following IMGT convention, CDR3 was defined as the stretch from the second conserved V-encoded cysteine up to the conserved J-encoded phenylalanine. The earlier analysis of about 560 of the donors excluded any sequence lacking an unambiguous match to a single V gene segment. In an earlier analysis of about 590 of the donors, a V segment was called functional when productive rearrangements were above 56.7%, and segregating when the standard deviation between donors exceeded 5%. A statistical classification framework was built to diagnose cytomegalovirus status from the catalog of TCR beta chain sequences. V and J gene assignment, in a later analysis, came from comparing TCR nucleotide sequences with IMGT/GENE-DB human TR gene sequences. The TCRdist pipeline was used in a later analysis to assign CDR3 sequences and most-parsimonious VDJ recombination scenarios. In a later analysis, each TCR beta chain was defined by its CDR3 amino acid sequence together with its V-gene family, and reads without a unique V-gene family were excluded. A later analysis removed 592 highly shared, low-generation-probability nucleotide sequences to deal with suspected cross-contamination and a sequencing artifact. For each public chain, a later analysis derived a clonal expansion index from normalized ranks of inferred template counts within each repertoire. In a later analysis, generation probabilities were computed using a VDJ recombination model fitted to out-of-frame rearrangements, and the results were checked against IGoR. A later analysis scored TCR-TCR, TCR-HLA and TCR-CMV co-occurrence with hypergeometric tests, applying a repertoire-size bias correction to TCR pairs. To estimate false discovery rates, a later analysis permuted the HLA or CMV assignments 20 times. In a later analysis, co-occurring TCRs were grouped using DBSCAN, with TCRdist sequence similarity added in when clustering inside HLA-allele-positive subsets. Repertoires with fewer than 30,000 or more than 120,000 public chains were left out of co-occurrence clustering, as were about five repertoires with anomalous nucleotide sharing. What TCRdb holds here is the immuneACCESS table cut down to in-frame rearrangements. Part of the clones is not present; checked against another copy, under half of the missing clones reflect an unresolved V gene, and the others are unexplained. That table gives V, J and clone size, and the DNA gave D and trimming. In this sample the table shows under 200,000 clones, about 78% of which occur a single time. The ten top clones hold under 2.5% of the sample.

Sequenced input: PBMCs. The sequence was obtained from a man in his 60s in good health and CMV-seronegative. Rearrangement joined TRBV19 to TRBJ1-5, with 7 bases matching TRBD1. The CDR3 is CATSGTVSNQPQHF. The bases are TGTGCCACCTCCGGGACAGTGAGCAATCAGCCCCAGCATTTT.